This T cell receptor (beta chain) stems from a study of beta chain features in type 1 diabetes. The entirety of the isolated RNA underwent reverse transcription, so expressed TCRB transcripts were sequenced. This table comes from immunoSEQ multiplex PCR, and its TCRdb copy is limited to in-frame clones, with some not included. Here the sample spans 200,000 to 300,000 clones, over 20% being singletons. Study results and limitations: People with Type 1 diabetes carried modestly yet significantly shorter TCRB CDR3s in all four CD4+ subsets.

The ends were cut back, 8 bases at V and 4 bases at J, with 20 bases in the middle. CDR1 and CDR2 from the germline V gene are SNHLY and FYNNEI. The CDR3 contains 15 residues. As concerns this clone: Its cognate antigen is unknown.

The clonotype comes from a woman in her thirties or forties with type 1 diabetes. The chain has TRBV2 and TRBJ1-2; perhaps TRBD1 as D (6 bases). Sequenced: naive CD4+ T cells from blood. CDR3 nucleotide sequence: TGTGCCAGCCAATTAGAGGGGGGGGGTAGCTATGGCTACACCTTC. Its translation: CASQLEGGGSYGYTF.